This T cell receptor (beta chain) emerged from a study of cytomegalovirus exposure and HLA in healthy donors. General study results and limits: Segments of the TCR beta V type were, in most cases, productive about 90% or about 30% of the time in an earlier analysis. One cluster of highly shared sequence variants probably arose as a sequencing artifact. In a later analysis, most CMV-associated TCR beta chains appeared HLA-restricted.

The CDR3 is 15 residues long. PCR was performed using 60 Vbeta and 13 Jbeta primers. Clones were read by immunoSEQ multiplex PCR, and TCRdb kept only the in-frame ones, dropping some. The top ten hold roughly 8.2% of the sample, which has 150,000 to 200,000 clones, roughly 80% seen once. Comments on this clone: Its antigen is undetermined.

The specimen sequenced was PBMCs. The clonotype originates from a woman aged 40-49 years in good health and CMV-seropositive. The chain couples TRBV12-1 to TRBJ1-5; the table's D call of TRBD1 was not tested on the DNA. TRBV12-1 is a listed pseudogene. CDR3 nucleotide sequence: TGTGCCAGCAGCCTTGTGGACAGGGGGAATCAGCCCCAGCATTTT. Its protein is CASSLVDRGNQPQHF.